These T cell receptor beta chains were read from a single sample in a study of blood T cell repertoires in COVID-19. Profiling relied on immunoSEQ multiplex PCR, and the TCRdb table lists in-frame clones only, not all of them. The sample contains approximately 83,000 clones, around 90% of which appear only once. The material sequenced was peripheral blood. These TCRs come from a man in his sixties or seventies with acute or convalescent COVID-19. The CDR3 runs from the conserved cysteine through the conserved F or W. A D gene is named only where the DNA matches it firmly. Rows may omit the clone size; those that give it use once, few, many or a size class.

TGCGCCAGCAATTTACTAGCGGGGAAAGGGACCCAGTACTTC,CASNLLAGKGTQYF,TRBV10-2,TRBD2,NA,TRBJ2-5
TGTGCCAGCAGTCCTCCGGGAGGGTTGACCCTCCACTTT,CASSPPGGLTLHF,TRBV12-3/TRBV12-4,NA,NA,TRBJ1-6
TGTGCCAGCAGCCCCGGGGGGAATGTGAGGAATGAGCAGTTCTTC,CASSPGGNVRNEQFF,TRBV3-1/TRBV3-2,TRBD2,NA,TRBJ2-1
TGTGCCAGCAGTAGGGGGGGAGGAGGCAATCAGCCCCAGCATTTT,CASSRGGGGNQPQHF,TRBV6-5,NA,NA,TRBJ1-5
TGTGCCAGCAGCCCCAGGAACTCTGAGACCCAGTACTTC,CASSPRNSETQYF,TRBV7-9,NA,NA,TRBJ2-5
TGTGCCAGCTCACCGAGACAGCAAAATGAAAAACTGTTTTTT,CASSPRQQNEKLFF,TRBV18,NA,NA,TRBJ1-4
TGTGCCAGCGGTAGTGCAAGCAATCAGCCCCAGCATTTT,CASGSASNQPQHF,TRBV6-5,NA,NA,TRBJ1-5
TGCAGCGTTCAGACAGCAACCACCTACGAGCAGTACTTC,CSVQTATTYEQYF,TRBV29-1,NA,once,TRBJ2-7
TGTGCCAGCAGCTCATTCACTTCGACAGGGTTCTCCTACAATGAGCAGTTCTTC,CASSSFTSTGFSYNEQFF,TRBV7-9,TRBD1,NA,TRBJ2-1
TGTGCCAGCAGCAAGGGCAGGGGAGACTCTGAAGCCAAAAACATTCAGTACTTC,CASSKGRGDSEAKNIQYF,TRBV21-1,NA,NA,TRBJ2-4
TGTGCCACCAGCGAGCTAACTCAGGGATCTAGCACAGATACGCAGTATTTT,CATSELTQGSSTDTQYF,TRBV24-1,NA,NA,TRBJ2-3
TGTGCCAGCAGCTTAGCTTTAGATAGCTACGAGCAGTACTTC,CASSLALDSYEQYF,TRBV7-7,NA,NA,TRBJ2-7
TGCGCCAGCAGCTTGGAGGGGACTAGCACAGATACGCAGTATTTT,CASSLEGTSTDTQYF,TRBV5-1,NA,NA,TRBJ2-3
TGTGCCAGCAGCCAACAGGGGGCGCGGACAGATACGCAGTATTTT,CASSQQGARTDTQYF,TRBV6-5,TRBD1,NA,TRBJ2-3
TGTGCCACCAGCAGAGCGACAGGGGATTACGAGCAGTACTTC,CATSRATGDYEQYF,TRBV15,TRBD1,NA,TRBJ2-7
TGTGCCAGCAGCTTAGGGGCATCAGGCGGGAGGGATGCTTACAATGAGCAGTTCTTC,CASSLGASGGRDAYNEQFF,TRBV11-2,TRBD2,NA,TRBJ2-1
TGTGCCAGCCGTGGGGGGGGCCTTGCCTCCTACGAGCAGTACTTC,CASRGGGLASYEQYF,TRBV28,NA,NA,TRBJ2-7
TGTGCCAGCTCACCTCATAAGGGCCCGGACAGGGTGGTCGGCAATGAGCAGTTCTTC,CASSPHKGPDRVVGNEQFF,TRBV18,TRBD1,NA,TRBJ2-1
TGTGCCAGCAGTGTGCCGGACAGGAGATTTTATGGCTACACCTTC,CASSVPDRRFYGYTF,TRBV6-2/TRBV6-3,TRBD1,few,TRBJ1-2
TGTGCCAGCAGTTCGCTCCAGTCGACAGGGGGCCGTCCCTACGAGCAGTACTTC,CASSSLQSTGGRPYEQYF,TRBV6-2/TRBV6-3,TRBD1,once,TRBJ2-7
TGTGCCAGCTCACCTGCGGGACCGAACACCTATAATTCACCCCTCCACTTT,CASSPAGPNTYNSPLHF,TRBV18,NA,NA,TRBJ1-6
TGTGCCAGCAGCTTGACAACAGGGGGCGCTTATGGCTACACCTTC,CASSLTTGGAYGYTF,TRBV5-5,TRBD1,NA,TRBJ1-2
TGTGCCAGCAGCCAAAGAGCGGGCACTGGGGAGCTGTTTTTT,CASSQRAGTGELFF,TRBV3-1/TRBV3-2,NA,NA,TRBJ2-2
TGCGCCAGCACCGGGGGACCGGGACAGGGGAACACCGGGGAGCTGTTTTTT,CASTGGPGQGNTGELFF,TRBV23-1,TRBD1,NA,TRBJ2-2
TGTGCCAGCAGACTCGAGAGCGGGAGGCCTAACTACAATGAGCAGTTCTTC,CASRLESGRPNYNEQFF,TRBV28,TRBD2,NA,TRBJ2-1
TGTGCCTGGAGTTTCGGTAGGGACAGCCTCTCCTACGAGCAGTACTTC,CAWSFGRDSLSYEQYF,TRBV30,TRBD1,NA,TRBJ2-7
TGTGCCAGCAGCCGGGAAAAAAATTCACCCCTCCACTTT,CASSREKNSPLHF,TRBV11-2,NA,once,TRBJ1-6
TGTGCCAGCAGCCTGACAGGGTCTGAAGCTTTCTTT,CASSLTGSEAFF,TRBV7-2,TRBD1,NA,TRBJ1-1
TGTGCCAGCAGCCCACATTCGAACACTGAAGCTTTCTTT,CASSPHSNTEAFF,TRBV11-3,NA,NA,TRBJ1-1
TGTGCCAGCAGTATGGGTCTAGGCAATCAGCCCCAGCATTTT,CASSMGLGNQPQHF,TRBV6-1,NA,NA,TRBJ1-5